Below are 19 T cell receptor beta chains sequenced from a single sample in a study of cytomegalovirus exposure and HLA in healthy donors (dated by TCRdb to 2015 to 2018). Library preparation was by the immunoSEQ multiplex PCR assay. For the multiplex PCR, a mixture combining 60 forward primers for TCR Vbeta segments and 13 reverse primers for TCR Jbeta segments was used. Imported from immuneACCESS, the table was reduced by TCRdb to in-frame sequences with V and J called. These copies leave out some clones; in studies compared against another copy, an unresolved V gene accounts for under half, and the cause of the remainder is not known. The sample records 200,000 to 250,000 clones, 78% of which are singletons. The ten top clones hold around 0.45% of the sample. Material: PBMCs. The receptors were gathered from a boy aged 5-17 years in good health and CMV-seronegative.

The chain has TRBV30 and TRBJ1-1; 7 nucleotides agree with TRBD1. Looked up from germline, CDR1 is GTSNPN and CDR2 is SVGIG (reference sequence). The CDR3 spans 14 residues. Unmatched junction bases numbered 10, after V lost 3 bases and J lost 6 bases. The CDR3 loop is CAWSPRLQGAEAFF. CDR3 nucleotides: TGTGCCTGGAGCCCTAGACTGCAGGGGGCTGAAGCTTTCTTT.

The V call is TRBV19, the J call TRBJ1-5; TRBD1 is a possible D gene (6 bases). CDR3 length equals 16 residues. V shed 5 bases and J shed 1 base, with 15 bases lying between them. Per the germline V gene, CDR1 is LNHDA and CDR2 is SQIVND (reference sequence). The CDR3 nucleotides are TGTGCCAGTAGTTCGCGCAGGGGTGGCAGCAATCAGCCCCAGCATTTT. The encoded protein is CASSSRRGGSNQPQHF. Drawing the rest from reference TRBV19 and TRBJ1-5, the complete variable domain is DGGITQSPKYLFRKEGQNVTLSCEQNLNHDAMYWYRQDPGQGLRLIYYSQIVNDFQKGDIAEGYSVSREKKESFPLTVTSAQKNPTAFYLCASSSRRGGSNQPQHFGDGTRLSIL.

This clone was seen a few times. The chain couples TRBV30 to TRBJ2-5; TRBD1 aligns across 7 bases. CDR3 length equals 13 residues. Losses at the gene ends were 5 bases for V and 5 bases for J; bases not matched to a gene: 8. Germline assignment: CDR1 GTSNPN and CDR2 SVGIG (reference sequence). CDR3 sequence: CAWRYTGVETQYF. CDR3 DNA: TGTGCCTGGCGTTATACAGGGGTTGAGACCCAGTACTTC.

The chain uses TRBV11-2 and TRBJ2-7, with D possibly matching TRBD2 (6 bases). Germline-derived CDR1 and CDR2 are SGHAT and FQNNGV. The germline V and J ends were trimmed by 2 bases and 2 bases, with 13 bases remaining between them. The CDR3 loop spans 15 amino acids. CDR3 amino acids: CASSLFSGETYEQYF. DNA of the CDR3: TGTGCCAGCAGCTTATTCTCGGGAGAGACCTACGAGCAGTACTTC.

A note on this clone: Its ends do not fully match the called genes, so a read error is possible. The CDR3 loop reads CASSQERAGFTDAQYF. The CDR3 DNA reads TGCGCCAGCAGCCAAGAAAGAGCGGGATTCACAGATGCGCAGTATTTT. V is TRBV4-1 and J is TRBJ2-3; 7 nucleotides align to TRBD2. The CDR3 is 16 amino acids. Germline V lookup: CDR1 MGHRA, CDR2 YSYEKL.

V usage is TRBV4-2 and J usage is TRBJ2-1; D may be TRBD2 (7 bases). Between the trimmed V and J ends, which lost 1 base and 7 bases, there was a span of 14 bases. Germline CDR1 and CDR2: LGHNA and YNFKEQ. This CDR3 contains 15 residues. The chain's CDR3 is CASSQVLGRGNEQFF. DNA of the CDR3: TGTGCCAGCAGCCAAGTATTGGGGAGGGGGAATGAGCAGTTCTTC.

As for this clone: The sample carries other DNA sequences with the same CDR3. For the CDR3, the DNA is TGTGCCACCAGCAGGGGGGGGAGGGAAGGTGAAAAACTGTTTTTT. It is translated as CATSRGGREGEKLFF. V and J are TRBV15 and TRBJ1-4, with a weak D call TRBD1 (5 bases). V was clipped by 3 bases and J by 7 bases, with 15 bases between them. CDR1 LNHNV and CDR2 YYDKDF come from the germline V gene (reference sequence). There are 15 residues in the CDR3.

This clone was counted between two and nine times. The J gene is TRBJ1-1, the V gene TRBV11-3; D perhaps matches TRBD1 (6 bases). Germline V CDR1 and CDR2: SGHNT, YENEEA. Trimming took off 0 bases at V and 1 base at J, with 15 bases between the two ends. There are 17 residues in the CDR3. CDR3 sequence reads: CASSLEGYGTRNTEAFF. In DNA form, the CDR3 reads TGTGCCAGCAGCTTAGAAGGGTACGGGACAAGGAACACTGAAGCTTTCTTT.

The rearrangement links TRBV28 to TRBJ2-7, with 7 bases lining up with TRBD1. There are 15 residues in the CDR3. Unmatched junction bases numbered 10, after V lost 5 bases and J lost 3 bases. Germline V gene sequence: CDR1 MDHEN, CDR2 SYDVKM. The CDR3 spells CASSRTDRTDYEQYF. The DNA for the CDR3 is TGTGCCAGCAGTCGGACGGACAGGACCGACTACGAGCAGTACTTC. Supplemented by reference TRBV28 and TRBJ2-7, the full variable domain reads DVKVTQSSRYLVKRTGEKVFLECVQDMDHENMFWYRQDPGLGLRLIYFSYDVKMKEKGDIPEGYSVSREKKERFSLILESASTNQTSMYLCASSRTDRTDYEQYFGPGTRLTVT.

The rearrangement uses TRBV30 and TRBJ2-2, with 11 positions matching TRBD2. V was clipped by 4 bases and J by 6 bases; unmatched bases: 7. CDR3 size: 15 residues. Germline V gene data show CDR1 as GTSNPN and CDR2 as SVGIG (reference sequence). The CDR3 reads CAWNSGRAKPGELFF. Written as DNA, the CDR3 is TGTGCCTGGAATAGCGGGAGGGCCAAACCCGGGGAGCTGTTTTTT. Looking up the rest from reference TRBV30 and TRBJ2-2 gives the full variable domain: SQTIHQWPATLVQPVGSPLSLECTVEGTSNPNLYWYRQAAGRGLQLLFYSVGIGQISSEVPQNLSASRPQDRQFILSSKKLLLSDSGFYLCAWNSGRAKPGELFFGEGSRLTVL.

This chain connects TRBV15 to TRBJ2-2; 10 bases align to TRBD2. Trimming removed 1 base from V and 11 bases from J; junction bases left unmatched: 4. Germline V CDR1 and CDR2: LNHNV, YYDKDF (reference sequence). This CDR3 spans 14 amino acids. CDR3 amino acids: CATSRGGLACELFF. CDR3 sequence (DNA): TGTGCCACCAGCAGAGGGGGACTAGCGTGTGAGCTGTTTTTT.

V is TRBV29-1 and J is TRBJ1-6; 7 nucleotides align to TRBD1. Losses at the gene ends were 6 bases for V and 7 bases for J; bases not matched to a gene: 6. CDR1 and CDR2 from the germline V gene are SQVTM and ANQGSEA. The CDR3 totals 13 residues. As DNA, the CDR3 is TGCAGCGTAACAGCAGGGGGGAATTCACCCCTCCACTTT. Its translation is CSVTAGGNSPLHF.

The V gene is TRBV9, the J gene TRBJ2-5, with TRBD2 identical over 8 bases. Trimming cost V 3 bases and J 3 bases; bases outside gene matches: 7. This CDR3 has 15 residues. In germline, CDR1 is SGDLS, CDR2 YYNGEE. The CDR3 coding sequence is TGTGCCAGCAGCGCCCGCGGGAGGCGTGAAGAGACCCAGTACTTC. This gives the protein CASSARGRREETQYF.

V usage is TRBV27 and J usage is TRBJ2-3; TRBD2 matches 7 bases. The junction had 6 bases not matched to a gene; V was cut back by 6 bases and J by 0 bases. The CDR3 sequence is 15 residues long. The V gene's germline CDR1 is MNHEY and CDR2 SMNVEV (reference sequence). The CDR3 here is CASRGGAASTDTQYF. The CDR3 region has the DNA TGTGCCAGCAGGGGAGGGGCGGCTAGCACAGATACGCAGTATTTT.

The CDR3 bases are TGTGCCAGCAGCATCGACAGAAGCTACGAGCAGTACTTC. Amino acids: CASSIDRSYEQYF. The chain combines TRBV5-6 with TRBJ2-7, with a weak D call TRBD1 (5 bases). V shed 4 bases and J shed 3 bases, with 11 bases lying between them. The germline V gene has CDR1 SGHDT and CDR2 YYEEEE. CDR3 length equals 13 residues.

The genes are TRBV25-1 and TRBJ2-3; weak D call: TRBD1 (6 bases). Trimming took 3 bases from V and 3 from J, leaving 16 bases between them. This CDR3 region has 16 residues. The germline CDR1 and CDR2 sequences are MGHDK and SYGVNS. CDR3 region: CASSEIRGRGTDTQYF. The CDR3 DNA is TGTGCCAGCAGTGAGATAAGGGGGAGAGGGACAGATACGCAGTATTTT.

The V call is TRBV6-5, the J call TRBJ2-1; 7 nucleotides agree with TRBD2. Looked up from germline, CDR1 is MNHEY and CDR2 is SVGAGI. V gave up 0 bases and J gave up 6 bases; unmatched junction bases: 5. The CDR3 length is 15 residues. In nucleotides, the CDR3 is TGTGCCAGCAGTTACTCGACTAGCCGAAGCAATGAGCAGTTCTTC. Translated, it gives CASSYSTSRSNEQFF.

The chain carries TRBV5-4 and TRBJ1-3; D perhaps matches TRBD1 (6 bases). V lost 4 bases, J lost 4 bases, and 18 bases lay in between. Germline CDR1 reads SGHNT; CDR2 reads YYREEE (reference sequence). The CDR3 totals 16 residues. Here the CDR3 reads CASSPRFGGSGNTIYF. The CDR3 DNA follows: TGTGCCAGCAGCCCTAGATTTGGGGGCTCCGGAAACACCATATATTTT.

In DNA, the CDR3 is TGCAGCGGCCGACAGGGGCCAGATATGGAGCAGTACTTC. This sequence encodes CSGRQGPDMEQYF. The chain is built from TRBV29-1 and TRBJ2-7; TRBD1 agrees at 8 bases. This CDR3 is 13 amino acids long. Trimming at V came to 7 bases and at J to 7 bases, leaving 12 bases not matched to a gene. Germline CDR1 and CDR2: SQVTM and ANQGSEA.